This TCR beta chain was identified during a study of blood T cells in healthy people across ages. Primed by a sample-barcoded 5' primer and a J-beta primer mix, a second PCR proceeded for roughly 7 to 12 cycles. TCRdb re-called the 5' RACE reads with MiXCR, one entry per CDR3 protein. This table has hundreds of thousands of distinct CDR3 sequences, roughly 56% appearing once. The germline V gene has CDR1 MNHEY and CDR2 SMNVEV (reference sequence). The CDR3 spans 13 residues. The ends were cut back, 2 bases at V and 5 bases at J, with 10 bases in the middle. Sequencing input: blood. This receptor was identified in a man aged 40-55 years in good health. The chain couples TRBV27 to TRBJ2-7; D remains unclear. CDR3 in amino acids: CASSLIDSDEQYF. The CDR3 DNA sequence: TGTGCCAGCAGTTTAATCGATTCGGACGAGCAGTACTTC.